One and the same sample provided the 15 T cell receptor beta chains below, sequenced in a study of OX40 agonist ivuxolimab in advanced cancers. Sequencing used immunoSEQ multiplex PCR; TCRdb keeps in-frame clones, though not all of them. The sample consists of around 66,000 clones, approximately 83% of them appearing once. The sample here was CD4+ or CD8+ T cells sorted from blood, taken in a trial of the OX40 agonist ivuxolimab. The receptor source for this set is an adult with an advanced solid tumor such as melanoma, head and neck, liver or kidney cancer.

The rearrangement links TRBV7-3 to TRBJ2-3; no definite D call. The CDR3 extends over 13 amino acids. From germline, CDR1 is SGHTA and CDR2 FQGTGA. Trimming took 4 bases from V and 2 from J, leaving 7 bases between them. The CDR3 DNA reads TGTGCCAGCAGCTGGTCCAACACAGATACGCAGTATTTT. This codes for CASSWSNTDTQYF.

The genes are TRBV7-8 and TRBJ1-2; possibly TRBD1 for D (5 bases). This CDR3 is built from 14 residues. Trimming removed 5 bases from V and 5 bases from J, with 15 bases in between. Per the germline V gene, CDR1 is SGHVS and CDR2 is FQNEAQ. The CDR3 reads CASSPVGGLYGYTF. The DNA of the CDR3 is TGTGCCAGCAGCCCCGTGGGGGGACTATATGGCTACACCTTC.

The chain has TRBV29-1 and TRBJ2-5, with D possibly matching TRBD1 (5 bases). This CDR3 region has 12 residues. V lost 7 bases and J lost 1, with 10 bases in between. In germline, CDR1 is SQVTM, CDR2 ANQGSEA. CDR3 bases: TGCAGCGCCCGACAGCCCCAAGAGACCCAGTACTTC. It is translated as CSARQPQETQYF.

This clone occurred a few times. The V and J genes are TRBV7-3 and TRBJ1-5, with a possible D match to TRBD1 (5 bases). CDR3 length: 12 amino acids. V dropped 6 bases and J dropped 7 bases, with 10 bases sitting between them. The germline V gene has CDR1 SGHTA and CDR2 FQGTGA. This CDR3 reads CASRKWGQPQHF. CDR3 coding DNA: TGTGCCAGCAGGAAATGGGGGCAGCCCCAGCATTTT. Using reference TRBV7-3 and TRBJ1-5 for the parts outside the CDR3, the full variable domain is GAGVSQTPSNKVTEKGKYVELRCDPISGHTALYWYRQSLGQGPEFLIYFQGTGAADDSGLPNDRFFAVRPEGSVSTLKIQRTERGDSAVYLCASRKWGQPQHFGDGTRLSIL.

A few counts support this clone. The chain links TRBV12-5 to TRBJ1-6, with D tentatively TRBD1 (6 bases). Trimming shortened V by 5 bases and J by 9 bases, and 11 bases separated the two germline ends. From germline, CDR1 is LGHNT and CDR2 FRNRAP. The CDR3 extends over 13 amino acids. CDR3 bases: TGTGCTAGTGGTCAGGACAGTATTTCACCCCTCCACTTT. This translates into CASGQDSISPLHF.

The V and J genes are TRBV6-5 and TRBJ1-2, with D unresolved. There are 11 residues in the CDR3. The germline CDR1 and CDR2 sequences are MNHEY and SVGAGI. Trimming shortened V by 2 bases and J by 8 bases, and 6 bases separated the two germline ends. In DNA form, the CDR3 reads TGTGCCAGCAGTTACGGAGGGGGCTACACCTTC. This gives the protein CASSYGGGYTF.

This chain joins TRBV6-1 and TRBJ2-5, with 9 positions matching TRBD2. J lost 5 bases, V lost 6 bases, and 13 bases had no gene match. From germline, CDR1 is MNHNS and CDR2 SASEGT. The CDR3 sequence is 16 residues long. The chain's CDR3 is CASREWRGGGWETQYF. CDR3 in DNA: TGTGCCAGCAGGGAATGGCGGGGGGGCGGTTGGGAGACCCAGTACTTC.

The CDR3 is CASSQDLSGQQKLFF. Here the CDR3 DNA reads TGTGCCAGCAGCCAAGATCTTTCGGGTCAGCAAAAACTGTTTTTT. The chain links TRBV4-2 to TRBJ1-4; no definite D call. Trimming pared 0 bases from V and 9 bases from J, leaving 14 bases between. The CDR3 runs 15 residues. From germline, CDR1 is LGHNA and CDR2 YNFKEQ.

About this clone itself: At one end the junction does not follow the germline gene, possibly because of a read error. The rearrangement links TRBV7-7 to TRBJ1-3, with D uncertain. This CDR3 spans 20 amino acids. Per the germline V gene, CDR1 is SSHAT and CDR2 is FNYEAQ (reference sequence). CDR3 DNA sequence: TGTGCTAGCAGCTTCAGGCCTCCTACGGACTCGTCGGGCTCTGGAAACACCATATATTTT. It translates to CASSFRPPTDSSGSGNTIYF. The whole variable domain, filled in from reference TRBV7-7 and TRBJ1-3, reads GAGVSQSPRYKVTKRGQDVTLRCDPISSHATLYWYQQALGQGPEFLTYFNYEAQPDKSGLPSDRFSAERPEGSISTLTIQRTEQRDSAMYRCASSFRPPTDSSGSGNTIYFGEGSWLTVV.

This clone was recorded a few times. This rearrangement joins TRBV4-2 to TRBJ2-6, with D unclear. The germline CDR1 and CDR2 sequences are LGHNA and YNFKEQ. Trimming took off 3 bases at V and 0 bases at J, with 3 bases between the two ends. This CDR3 has 14 residues. The CDR3 is CASSQDSGANVLTF. The DNA of the CDR3 is TGTGCCAGCAGCCAGGACTCTGGGGCCAACGTCCTGACTTTC.

This chain links TRBV2 with TRBJ2-7, with 7 bases aligning to TRBD1. After removal of 6 bases from V and 3 bases from J, the junction contained 8 bases not matched to a gene. The CDR3 is 14 residues long. Germline assignment: CDR1 SNHLY and CDR2 FYNNEI. CDR3 in amino acids: CASRATGTVYEQYF. The CDR3 region has the DNA TGTGCCAGCAGGGCGACAGGGACGGTCTACGAGCAGTACTTC. Looking up the rest from reference TRBV2 and TRBJ2-7 gives the full variable domain: EPEVTQTPSHQVTQMGQEVILRCVPISNHLYFYWYRQILGQKVEFLVSFYNNEISEKSEIFDDQFSVERPDGSNFTLKIRSTKLEDSAMYFCASRATGTVYEQYFGPGTRLTVT.

V is TRBV7-9 and J is TRBJ1-1, with D possibly being TRBD1 (5 bases). Germline lookup yields CDR1 SEHNR and CDR2 FQNEAQ (reference sequence). V was shortened by 7 bases and J by 6 bases, with 21 bases between the two germline ends. The CDR3 is 15 amino acids. The CDR3 DNA reads TGTGCCAGCAACCCCCCGGGACCCCCCGCCTCTGAAGCTTTCTTT. Protein sequence: CASNPPGPPASEAFF.

The chain has TRBV7-3 and TRBJ2-1; unclear D gene. The CDR3 runs 14 residues. V was shortened by 3 bases and J by 4 bases, with 10 bases between the two germline ends. Germline V lookup: CDR1 SGHTA, CDR2 FQGTGA. The CDR3 nucleotides are TGTGCCAGCAGCTTGGTCCGCAGTTACAATGAGCAGTTCTTC. This sequence encodes CASSLVRSYNEQFF.

This clone is large (0.1 to 1%) within its sample. The V call is TRBV5-4, the J call TRBJ2-7; possible D gene TRBD1, 5 bases. The germline V gene has CDR1 SGHNT and CDR2 YYREEE (reference sequence). V lost 2 bases to trimming and J lost 7 bases, with 16 bases between them. This CDR3 contains 14 residues. The CDR3 sequence is CASSLWSGSGEQYF. Written as DNA, the CDR3 is TGTGCCAGCAGCTTATGGTCAGGGTCCGGGGAGCAGTACTTC.

The rearrangement links TRBV6-5 to TRBJ1-6; D unclear. V was cut by 2 bases and J by 7 bases, with 9 bases left in between. Germline CDR1 is MNHEY and CDR2 is SVGAGI. The CDR3 totals 14 residues. CDR3 sequence: CASSYDQYNSPLHF. Here the CDR3 DNA reads TGTGCCAGCAGTTACGATCAGTACAATTCACCCCTCCACTTT.